A selection of T cell receptor beta chains follows, all from one sample in a study of Ad26.COV2.S vaccination and SARS-CoV-2 variants. TCRdb's table, derived via immunoSEQ multiplex PCR, lists solely in-frame clones and lacks some. The data show under 550,000 clones, about 93% seen once. The sequenced sample was peripheral blood, obtained in a trial of Ad26.COV2.S vaccine versus placebo. The source of these receptors is a person between 18 and 65 years old who received the Ad26.COV2.S COVID-19 vaccine or a placebo. Both conserved end residues are trimmed from each CDR3.

TRBJ2-1 TRBV6-5 ASSYGASGSNEQF
TRBJ2-2 TRBV5-5 ASSPGTGGPGELF
TRBJ1-1 TRBV9 ASSVGVGATEAF
TRBJ1-1 TRBV18 ASSPPGRPEGAF
TRBJ1-2 TRBV4-2 ASSQAQGIPDYGYT
TRBJ2-7 TRBV5-4 ASSLMGDYEQY
TRBJ2-5 TRBV7-9 ASSLGSGGRETQY
TRBJ1-3 TRBV7-2 AINPTGPGNTIY
TRBJ1-5 TRBV6-2/TRBV6-3 ASSYSIGRGGQPQH
TRBJ1-5 TRBV7-2 ASSFSGGLDQPQH
TRBJ1-4 TRBV30 AWSVHRENEKLF
TRBJ2-7 TRBV7-2 ASSLVSQGHYEQY
TRBJ2-7 TRBV6-6 ASTFGSGAYEQY
TRBJ2-7 TRBV7-8 ASSWGREGRYEQY
TRBJ2-3 TRBV5-1 ASSSGQGQDTQY
TRBJ2-7 TRBV18 ASSQGQGVYEQY
TRBJ2-7 TRBV21-1 ASTIRESSYEQY
TRBJ1-2 TRBV28 ASSLGGQGFRGYT
TRBJ2-7 TRBV18 ASSLGTDPSYEQY
TRBJ2-5 TRBV18 ASSPQSSQETQY
TRBJ2-3 TRBV2 ASSPITSSGTQY
TRBJ2-7 TRBV28 ASSPGTSNYEQY
TRBJ2-7 TRBV12-3/TRBV12-4 ASLWTGGGEQY
TRBJ1-3 TRBV7-2 ASSLGGWGSSGNTIY
TRBJ2-5 TRBV12-3/TRBV12-4 ASSLVSETQY
TRBJ1-2 TRBV6-5 ASSYSSQGAGGYT
TRBJ2-5 TRBV7-9 ASSSTTSGRAETQY
TRBJ2-1 TRBV4-2 ASSLGAGEWLAGETNNEQF
TRBJ2-1 TRBV7-9 ASSSRTSGSGNEQF
TRBJ2-5 TRBV18 ASSPPNYQETQY
TRBJ2-1 TRBV7-2 ASSLGLADYNEQF
TRBJ2-7 TRBV27 ASSLNWRESHEQY
TRBJ2-7 TRBV7-9 ASSLRPGTNSSEQY
TRBJ1-5 TRBV6-5 ASRGTGWGNQPQH
TRBJ2-2 TRBV5-8 ASSQPLGAGELF
TRBJ2-7 TRBV10-3 AITMGQGSHYEQY
TRBJ1-1 TRBV4-3 ASSQDWQGNTEAF
TRBJ2-2 TRBV6-5 ASSYPHGNTGELF
TRBJ2-1 TRBV6-5 ASRLSGDGYNEQF
TRBJ1-2 TRBV19 ASSTRKTGQYNYGYT
TRBJ2-1 TRBV6-5 ASSYKGGYSYNEQF
TRBJ1-1 TRBV12-3/TRBV12-4 ASSLSGNTEAF
TRBJ2-7 TRBV6-5 ASSLIAGSYEQY
TRBJ1-3 TRBV10-2 ASSDLTSGNTIY
TRBJ1-1 TRBV6-2/TRBV6-3 ASSRRGGGTEAF
TRBJ1-1 TRBV7-9 ASSPNWGRGKGNTEAF
TRBJ2-4 TRBV12-5 ASGRDGNIQY
TRBJ1-1 TRBV28 ASSLPPGLNTEAF
TRBJ1-2 TRBV28 ASNVIGGAKIHGYT
TRBJ2-2 TRBV5-1 ASSLGNTGELF
TRBJ2-2 TRBV9 ASSVGVAGVDGELF
TRBJ2-7 TRBV2 ASSPTRPYEQY
TRBJ2-2 TRBV24-1 ATSDFGTSGNTGELF
TRBJ1-1 TRBV19 ASSAPGQGNTEAF
TRBJ1-1 TRBV6-5 ASRYRGVRNTEAF
TRBJ1-1 TRBV5-4 ASSLRTGENTEAF
TRBJ2-7 TRBV4-3 ASSQDQGTKYEQY
TRBJ2-2 TRBV6-4 ASSDSAGGNGELF